The clone carrying this TCR beta chain was observed at least ten times. Time point defined: persistent/refractory GD, antithyroid drugs over 5 years with positive TRAb. Researchers made the TCR library from RNA that was extracted from PBMCs. Both iRepertoire HTBI primers and Arm-PCR of CDR3 regions were used to build the TCR beta libraries. MiXCR was run by TCRdb on the multiplex PCR reads, yielding one entry per CDR3 protein. The sample has around 460,000 distinct CDR3 sequences; about 20% are singletons. This sample was included in a study of regulatory T cells in long-lasting Graves disease. Germline CDR1 MNHNS, CDR2 SASEGT. Trimming pared 6 bases from V and 2 bases from J, leaving 10 bases between. The CDR3 runs 13 residues.

The chain couples TRBV6-1 to TRBJ1-2; D uncertain. Sequences were derived from peripheral blood mononuclear cells (PBMCs), sampled when the disease was refractory, from a patient treated with antithyroid drugs. The sequence was obtained from a female donor with Graves disease. CDR3 sequence (DNA): TGTGCCAGCAGGTCTACAGCGAACTATGGCTACACCTTC. Amino acid sequence: CASRSTANYGYTF.